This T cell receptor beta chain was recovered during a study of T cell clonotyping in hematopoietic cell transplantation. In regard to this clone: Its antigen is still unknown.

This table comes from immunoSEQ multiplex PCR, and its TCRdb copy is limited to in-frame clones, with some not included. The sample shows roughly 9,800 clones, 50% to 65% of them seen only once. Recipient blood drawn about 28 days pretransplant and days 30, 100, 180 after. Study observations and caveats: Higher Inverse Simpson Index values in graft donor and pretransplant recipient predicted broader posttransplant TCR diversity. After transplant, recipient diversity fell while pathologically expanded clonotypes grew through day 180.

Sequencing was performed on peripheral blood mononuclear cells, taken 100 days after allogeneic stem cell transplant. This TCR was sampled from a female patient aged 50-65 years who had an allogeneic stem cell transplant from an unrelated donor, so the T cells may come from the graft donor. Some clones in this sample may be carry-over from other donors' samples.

The CDR3 coding sequence is TGCGCCAGCAGCTTACAGGGTTTTACCTCCTACGAGCAGTACTTC. Encoded protein: CASSLQGFTSYEQYF. This chain joins TRBV5-1 and TRBJ2-7; possible D gene TRBD1, 6 bases. The CDR3 is 15 amino acids. Germline-derived CDR1 and CDR2 are SGHRS and YFSETQ. V was clipped by 2 bases and J by 0 bases, with 12 bases between them. The complete variable domain, with remaining parts taken from reference TRBV5-1 and TRBJ2-7, reads KAGVTQTPRYLIKTRGQQVTLSCSPISGHRSVSWYQQTPGQGLQFLFEYFSETQRNKGNFPGRFSGRQFSNSRSEMNVSTLELGDSALYLCASSLQGFTSYEQYFGPGTRLTVT.